This entry lists 25 T cell receptor beta chains sequenced from one sample in a study of T cells after yellow fever vaccination. TCRdb re-analysed the 5' RACE reads in MiXCR, keeping a single row per CDR3 protein. This table has 110,000 or so distinct CDR3 sequences, roughly 6.8% appearing once. Sequencing was performed on CD4+ T cells sorted from PBMCs, taken roughly seven weeks after the first yellow fever vaccination. The origin of the receptors is a young man who received the YFV17D yellow fever vaccine.

This clonotype was found many times. The chain links TRBV4-3 to TRBJ1-4; no reliable D call. The CDR3 extends over 15 amino acids. Germline V gene sequence: CDR1 LGHNA, CDR2 YSLEER. V was trimmed by 0 bases and J by 4 bases, leaving 9 bases between them. The CDR3 loop is CASSQDVTLNEKLFF. CDR3 sequence (DNA): TGCGCCAGCAGCCAAGATGTGACTCTTAATGAAAAACTGTTTTTT.

This clonotype has only a few counts. V is TRBV5-4 and J is TRBJ1-6; tentatively, D is TRBD1 (5 bases). This CDR3 is 14 amino acids long. Germline V gives CDR1 SGHNT, CDR2 YYREEE (reference sequence). V was trimmed by 4 bases and J by 10 bases, leaving 15 bases between them. The CDR3 sequence: CASSPMRGSSPLHF. The CDR3 DNA is TGTGCCAGCAGCCCTATGCGGGGGAGCTCACCCCTCCACTTT.

This clonotype was counted many times. The V and J genes are TRBV16 and TRBJ2-3; D gene unclear. The CDR3 is 14 residues long. Trimming left V 4 bases short and J 4 bases short, with 12 bases between. Germline loops: CDR1 KGHSY, CDR2 FQNENV. CDR3 region: CASSLRGYPDTQYF. In DNA, the CDR3 is TGTGCCAGCAGCCTAAGAGGCTATCCAGATACGCAGTATTTT.

Ten or more counts support this clonotype. The CDR3 loop reads CASSGGSEQYV. CDR3 bases: TGTGCCAGCAGTGGGGGTAGCGAGCAGTACGTC. The chain is built from TRBV11-1 and TRBJ2-7; D may correspond to TRBD1 or TRBD2 (5 bases each). Germline-derived CDR1 and CDR2 are SGHAT and FQDESV (reference sequence). This CDR3 is 11 amino acids long. The ends were cut back, 6 bases at V and 6 bases at J, with 9 bases in the middle.

For this clonotype: Given a much more abundant clone one base away, this may be a read error. In nucleotides, the CDR3 is TGTGCCAGCAGCCCTCAACCGGGGAAAGAGACCCAGTACTTC. Its protein product is CASSPQPGKETQYF. The gene calls are TRBV7-3 and TRBJ2-5; a weak D match, TRBD2 (5 bases). Germline CDR1 and CDR2: SGHTA and FQGTGA. This CDR3 has 14 residues. The V end lost 5 bases, the J end lost 3 bases, and 13 bases lay between the germline ends. The full variable domain, completed using reference TRBV7-3 and TRBJ2-5, is GAGVSQTPSNKVTEKGKYVELRCDPISGHTALYWYRQSLGQGPEFLIYFQGTGAADDSGLPNDRFFAVRPEGSVSTLKIQRTERGDSAVYLCASSPQPGKETQYFGPGTRLLVL.

This clonotype has ten or more counts. The gene calls are TRBV20-1 and TRBJ2-3, with 12 bases matching TRBD2. Germline loops: CDR1 DFQATT, CDR2 SNEGSKA (reference sequence). The J segment lost 2 bases and the V segment lost 5 bases, leaving 2 bases of the junction unmatched. There are 14 residues in the CDR3. CDR3 DNA: TGCAGTGCTGGACTAGCGGGGCTCACAGATACGCAGTATTTT. This encodes CSAGLAGLTDTQYF.

The chain uses TRBV12-3 or TRBV12-4 and TRBJ2-5, with D perhaps matching TRBD1 (6 bases). V lost 7 bases, J lost 7 bases, and 19 bases lay in between. There are 14 residues in the CDR3. The CDR3 DNA reads as TGTGCCAGCATGACAGGTCCCGGGTTTGGGACCCAGTACTTC. As protein: CASMTGPGFGTQYF.

Ten or more counts support this clonotype. The V call is TRBV4-2, the J call TRBJ1-2; no clear D. CDR1 is LGHNA and CDR2 is YNFKEQ in the germline V gene. This CDR3 region has 16 residues. Between the trimmed V and J ends, which lost 0 bases and 4 bases, there was a span of 15 bases. Here the CDR3 DNA reads TGTGCCAGCAGCCAAGAGGCAGAGGAGGGAGGCTATGGCTACACCTTC. It yields the protein CASSQEAEEGGYGYTF.

This clonotype was seen ten or more times. V and J are TRBV2 and TRBJ1-2; D unclear. Per germline, CDR1 SNHLY and CDR2 FYNNEI. V was clipped by 10 bases and J by 4 bases, with 16 bases between them. This CDR3 has 13 residues. The chain's CDR3 is CATYPRTLYGYTF. CDR3 DNA: TGTGCCACCTACCCCAGGACCCTCTATGGCTACACCTTC.

This clonotype showed up many times. The chain couples TRBV11-2 to TRBJ2-7, with 9 positions matching TRBD1. Per the germline V gene, CDR1 is SGHAT and CDR2 is FQNNGV. V was clipped by 0 bases and J by 2 bases; unmatched bases: 11. The CDR3 spans 18 residues. CDR3 protein: CASSLDRSSGTGTYEQYV. In DNA form, the CDR3 reads TGTGCCAGCAGCTTAGATCGGTCCTCCGGGACAGGGACCTACGAGCAGTACGTC.

This clonotype has just a few counts. This rearrangement joins TRBV23-1 to TRBJ2-7; D uncertain. TRBV23-1 is reported as an ORF; its role is uncertain. The V end was cut by 8 bases, the J end by 0 bases, with 11 bases between. This CDR3 has 13 residues. CDR3 in DNA: TGCGCCAGCGGCTCTTATGACTCCTACGAGCAGTACTTC. Protein sequence: CASGSYDSYEQYF.

Many counts were recorded for this clonotype. The V call is TRBV27, the J call TRBJ1-6, with TRBD1 matching 7 bases. This CDR3 has 15 amino acids. The V gene end was trimmed by 2 bases and the J gene end by 8 bases; junction bases not matched to a gene: 6. Germline V CDR1 and CDR2: MNHEY, SMNVEV (reference sequence). The CDR3 DNA reads as TGTGCCAGCAGTTTACGACAGGGTTTTGATTCACCCCTCCACTTT. Translation gives CASSLRQGFDSPLHF.

This clonotype was picked up many times. The rearrangement links TRBV4-1 to TRBJ2-3; possibly TRBD2 for D (6 bases). The CDR3 has 15 residues. V lost 4 bases, J lost 4 bases, and 15 bases lay in between. CDR1 is MGHRA, CDR2 YSYEKL, per germline. The CDR3 DNA is TGCGCCAGCAGCCCGGGACTCCTGCGGCCAGATACGCAGTATTTT. This gives the protein CASSPGLLRPDTQYF.

This clonotype was detected a few times. The genes are TRBV11-2 and TRBJ2-7; D tentatively fits TRBD1 or TRBD2 (7 bases each). The CDR3 covers 18 residues. Germline CDR1 reads SGHAT; CDR2 reads FQNNGV. V lost 5 bases to trimming and J lost 4 bases, with 27 bases between them. The CDR3 loop reads CASSLWDSGTTFLYEQYV. CDR3 bases: TGTGCCAGCAGCCTCTGGGACAGCGGGACCACCTTCCTTTACGAGCAGTACGTC.

This chain joins TRBV19 and TRBJ2-2; D is perhaps TRBD2 (6 bases). From germline, CDR1 is LNHDA and CDR2 SQIVND (reference sequence). V gave up 6 bases and J gave up 1 base, with 18 bases separating them. The CDR3 runs 17 residues. The DNA of the CDR3 is TGTGCCAGTAGGCATAGGCCGCAGGGACTGAACACCGGGGAGCTGTTTTTT. It encodes CASRHRPQGLNTGELFF.

This clonotype was found many times. This chain connects TRBV6-5 to TRBJ2-1, with D perhaps TRBD2 (5 bases). Trimming removed 6 bases at V and 2 bases at J, with 5 bases between. Looked up from germline, CDR1 is MNHEY and CDR2 is SVGAGI. The CDR3 runs 12 residues. The CDR3 spells CASSGTYNEQFF. In DNA form, the CDR3 reads TGTGCCAGCAGCGGGACCTACAATGAGCAGTTCTTC.

There are many counts of this clonotype. The chain joins TRBV6-2 or TRBV6-3 to TRBJ1-5, with unresolved D. This CDR3 is built from 16 residues. V was pared by 6 bases and J by 0 bases, with 15 bases between. CDR1 is MNHEY and CDR2 is SVGEGT in the germline V gene. The CDR3 coding sequence is TGTGCCAGCAGACCGGACTCCGGATATAGCAATCAGCCCCAGCATTTT. Amino acid sequence: CASRPDSGYSNQPQHF.

This clonotype occurred many times. J is TRBJ2-6 and V is TRBV20-1; no reliable D call. The CDR3 covers 14 residues. V was shortened by 4 bases and J by 0 bases, with 7 bases between the two germline ends. Germline V gives CDR1 DFQATT, CDR2 SNEGSKA (reference sequence). The CDR3 sequence is CSAISASGANVLTF. CDR3 DNA sequence: TGCAGTGCTATCTCGGCCTCTGGGGCCAACGTCCTGACTTTC.

This clonotype turned up a few times. This chain joins TRBV12-3 or TRBV12-4 and TRBJ2-2; TRBD1 agrees at 8 bases. J was trimmed by 8 bases and V by 3 bases; bases with no gene match: 5. The CDR3 length is 14 residues. CDR3 loop: CASSLFGDRGELFF. In DNA form, the CDR3 reads TGTGCCAGCAGTTTGTTCGGGGACAGGGGGGAGCTGTTTTTT.

Many counts were recorded for this clonotype. This chain uses TRBV18 with TRBJ2-1, with 7 bases identical to TRBD2. Per the germline V gene, CDR1 is KGHSH and CDR2 is LQKENI. V lost 3 bases, J lost 8 bases, and 10 bases stayed unmatched. The CDR3 extends over 15 amino acids. The CDR3 protein is CASSPRARGVDEQFF. The DNA for the CDR3 is TGTGCCAGCTCACCCCGGGCTCGGGGGGTCGATGAGCAGTTCTTC.

This clonotype was counted ten times or more. CDR3 region: CSARANMNTEAFF. The CDR3 coding sequence is TGCAGTGCTAGAGCCAACATGAACACTGAAGCTTTCTTT. The rearrangement uses TRBV20-1 and TRBJ1-1; D gene ambiguous. Germline CDR1 is DFQATT and CDR2 is SNEGSKA (reference sequence). V lost 1 base and J lost 0, with 6 bases in between. The CDR3 totals 13 residues.

The sample holds many counts of this clonotype. This sequence joins TRBV7-9 and TRBJ1-1; D is ambiguous. V lost 1 base and J lost 6, with 9 bases in between. This CDR3 has 13 amino acids. CDR1 is SEHNR, CDR2 FQNEAQ, per germline (reference sequence). DNA of the CDR3: TGTGCCAGCAGCTTAGAAACCGGGGCTGAAGCTTTCTTT. It yields the protein CASSLETGAEAFF.

This clonotype was observed many times. The chain employs TRBV5-1 and TRBJ1-1; unclear D gene. The CDR3 is made up of 14 amino acids. V dropped 2 bases and J dropped 4 bases, with 12 bases sitting between them. Germline V gene lookup returns CDR1 SGHRS and CDR2 YFSETQ. CDR3 in DNA: TGCGCCAGCAGCTTAGGCACGCCAGGCACTGAAGCTTTCTTT. This codes for CASSLGTPGTEAFF.

Ten or more counts support this clonotype. The chain couples TRBV7-9 to TRBJ1-5; the match to TRBD1 covers 9 bases. The germline V gene has CDR1 SEHNR and CDR2 FQNEAQ (reference sequence). Trimming cost V 5 bases and J 9 bases; bases outside gene matches: 8. The CDR3 covers 14 residues. The CDR3 nucleotides read TGTGCCAGCAGCAGAACAGGGGGCTCGGGGCCCCAGCATTTT. Its protein product is CASSRTGGSGPQHF.

This clonotype showed up many times. The chain recombines TRBV12-3 or TRBV12-4 with TRBJ2-1; 8 bases align to TRBD1. Trimming removed 7 bases from V and 6 bases from J; junction bases left unmatched: 11. The CDR3 spans 15 residues. CDR3 bases: TGTGCCAGCAAGAAGGTAGGGACAGGCTTCAATGAGCAGTTCTTC. Its translation is CASKKVGTGFNEQFF.